The rows below give T cell receptor beta chains drawn from one sample of a study of blood T cell repertoires in COVID-19. Sequenced by immunoSEQ multiplex PCR; TCRdb stores in-frame clones only, minus some. The sample has around 290,000 clones, approximately 86% seen once. The sequenced sample consisted of PBMCs or T cells enriched from blood (not recorded which). These receptors were obtained from a young woman who had recovered from COVID-19. CDR3s include the opening cysteine and the closing phenylalanine or tryptophan. Each record gives: V gene, J gene, D gene, clone size, CDR3 DNA, CDR3 protein. D genes are given only for firm matches. Expanded clones are given a class, and other clones once, few, many or no size at all.

TRBV7-9	TRBJ2-5	.	.	TGTGCCAGCAGCTTATCCGGAGAGACCCAGTACTTC	CASSLSGETQYF
TRBV3-1/TRBV3-2	TRBJ1-1	TRBD1	.	TGTGCCAGCAGCCCAGGGGGGACTGAAGCTTTCTTT	CASSPGGTEAFF
TRBV11-3	TRBJ2-3	TRBD2	.	TGTGCCACCTCCAAGGGACTAGCGGGGGGGAGCACAGATACGCAGTATTTT	CATSKGLAGGSTDTQYF
TRBV9	TRBJ1-4	.	.	TGTGCCAGCAGCGCCGACACCTCTAATGAAAAACTGTTTTTT	CASSADTSNEKLFF
TRBV27	TRBJ2-7	TRBD1	once	TGTGCCAGCAGAGGGACAGCCAACTACGAGCAGTACTTC	CASRGTANYEQYF
TRBV7-8	TRBJ1-2	TRBD1	.	TGTGCCAGCAGCTTAAACCCCGGGACAGGGGCCTACACCTTC	CASSLNPGTGAYTF
TRBV6-1	TRBJ2-1	TRBD2	.	TGTGCCAGCAGTGAATTAGGACTAGCGGGGGCCAGGAATGAGCAGTTCTTC	CASSELGLAGARNEQFF
TRBV5-5	TRBJ2-5	.	few	TGTGCCAGCAGCTTGTTCAGGGGCCAAGAGACCCAGTACTTC	CASSLFRGQETQYF
TRBV7-2	TRBJ1-1	.	.	TGTGCCAGCAGCTTAGATATATCTGCTGAAGCTTTCTTT	CASSLDISAEAFF
TRBV27	TRBJ1-5	TRBD1	.	TGTGCCAGCAGCAGGACAGGGTCCGATCAGCCCCAGCATTTT	CASSRTGSDQPQHF
TRBV19	TRBJ2-2	.	.	TGTGCCAGTAGTTCGTGGCAAAACACCGGGGAGCTGTTTTTT	CASSSWQNTGELFF
TRBV9	TRBJ2-7	TRBD1	.	TGTGCCAGCAGCGTAGGGGGACAGGCTACCTACGAGCAGTACTTC	CASSVGGQATYEQYF
TRBV28	TRBJ1-2	.	.	TGTGCCAGCAGTTTCAGCGAGATTTATGGCTACACCTTC	CASSFSEIYGYTF
TRBV7-2	TRBJ1-6	.	once	TGTGCCAGCAGCTTAGGTCCCTCCCGGAATTCACCCCTCCACTTT	CASSLGPSRNSPLHF
TRBV5-4	TRBJ2-7	TRBD1	.	TGTGCCAGCAGCCTAGACAGGGCGGCCTACGAGCAGTACTTC	CASSLDRAAYEQYF
TRBV28	TRBJ1-3	.	few	TGTGCCAGCAGTCCCTGGACATCTGGAAACACCATATATTTT	CASSPWTSGNTIYF
TRBV30	TRBJ1-5	TRBD1	.	TGTGCCTGGAATGAAGGACAGGGGGCTCGTCAGCCCCAGCATTTT	CAWNEGQGARQPQHF
TRBV2	TRBJ1-2	.	.	TGTGCCAGCAGGACGGGGAGAGAGTTCTATGGCTACACCTTC	CASRTGREFYGYTF
TRBV19	TRBJ1-4	TRBD1	once	TGTGCCAGTAGTATTCTGAGACAGGGTGCAACTAATGAAAAACTGTTTTTT	CASSILRQGATNEKLFF
TRBV4-1	TRBJ1-5	.	.	TGCGCCAGCAGCCAAACAATAGCAATTACGATCGAGCAGCCCCAGCATTTT	CASSQTIAITIEQPQHF
TRBV6-5	TRBJ1-6	.	.	TGTGCCAGCGGTACACTAAATTCACCCCTCCACTTT	CASGTLNSPLHF
TRBV19	TRBJ1-1	TRBD1	.	TGTGCCAGTAACGACAGGGGGCATAACACTGAAGCTTTCTTT	CASNDRGHNTEAFF
TRBV4-2	TRBJ2-1	TRBD2	few	TGTGCCAGCAGCCAAGTCGGGGCTAGCGGAGCCAATGAGCAGTTCTTC	CASSQVGASGANEQFF
TRBV6-5	TRBJ1-1	TRBD1	.	TGTGCCATAAACCGGGACAGATTGGCTGAAGCTTTCTTT	CAINRDRLAEAFF
TRBV11-3	TRBJ2-3	TRBD1	.	TGTGCCAGCGCGAACGACAGGGGCGCTGAGGCAGATACGCAGTATTTT	CASANDRGAEADTQYF
TRBV4-2	TRBJ2-6	TRBD2	few	TGTGCCAGCAGCCAAGATATCATCCTAGCGGGCTTCTCTGGGGCCAACGTCCTGACTTTC	CASSQDIILAGFSGANVLTF
TRBV3-1/TRBV3-2	TRBJ2-1	TRBD2	.	TGTGCCAGCAGCCAAGATCCACTAGCGGGAGAGGGTGAGCAGTTCTTC	CASSQDPLAGEGEQFF
TRBV28	TRBJ2-7	.	.	TGTGCCAGCAGTTTACGGGGAGAGTCCCGGTCCGAGCAGTACTTC	CASSLRGESRSEQYF
TRBV7-9	TRBJ1-6	.	.	TGTGCCAGCAGCGGCAATAATTCACCCCTCCACTTT	CASSGNNSPLHF
TRBV13	TRBJ1-3	.	.	TGTGCCAGCAGCTTTCGCCGAGGGATCTCTGGAAACACCATATATTTT	CASSFRRGISGNTIYF
TRBV7-3	TRBJ2-1	.	.	TGTGCCAGCAGCTTACTCGGTGGCGGCGACTCACGCTATGAGCAGTTCTTC	CASSLLGGGDSRYEQFF
TRBV6-2/TRBV6-3	TRBJ2-1	TRBD1	.	TGTGCCAGCAGTTCCCGACAGGGGCGGTTCTTC	CASSSRQGRFF
TRBV19	TRBJ1-3	.	.	TGTGCCAGTAGCCCTCGGACATGGGATCATTTGGGCTCTGGAAACACCATATATTTT	CASSPRTWDHLGSGNTIYF
TRBV6-5	TRBJ2-1	TRBD2	.	TGTGCCAGCAGCCCCTTCGGCGGGAGAGGGAATGAGCAGTTCTTC	CASSPFGGRGNEQFF
TRBV10-1	TRBJ2-1	TRBD1	.	TGCGCCAGACGACAGGGAGTCCAGTTCTTC	CARRQGVQFF
TRBV27	TRBJ2-5	.	once	TGTGCCAGCAGTGCCAGGACACGAGTAACCCAGTACTTC	CASSARTRVTQYF
TRBV5-4	TRBJ1-6	TRBD1	once	TGTGCCAGCAGCCGAGACAGGGTGGGGTCACCCCTCCACTTT	CASSRDRVGSPLHF
TRBV5-1	TRBJ2-7	TRBD2	.	TGCGCCAGCAGGGTGGGAGCGGGGGGTAACGAGCAGTACTTC	CASRVGAGGNEQYF
TRBV15	TRBJ1-4	.	.	TGTGCCACCAGCAGAGTGGAGGCAGGGGCTAATGAAAAACTGTTTTTT	CATSRVEAGANEKLFF
TRBV7-3	TRBJ2-2	TRBD2	.	TGTGCCAGCAGCCCCTCCGGGACTAGCGGGGCGGTCAACACCGGGGAGCTGTTTTTT	CASSPSGTSGAVNTGELFF
TRBV3-1/TRBV3-2	TRBJ2-3	.	.	TGTGCCAGCAGCCGGGACTGGCGGACGCAGACACAAACTAGCACAGATACGCAGTATTTT	CASSRDWRTQTQTSTDTQYF
TRBV7-8	TRBJ2-4	.	once	TGTGCCAGCAGCCCGACCAGACCAGGGGAGTCCAAAAACATTCAGTACTTC	CASSPTRPGESKNIQYF
TRBV5-1	TRBJ2-7	TRBD1	.	TGCGCCAGCAGCGCCGGGACAGGGTCCTACGAGCAGTACTTC	CASSAGTGSYEQYF
TRBV7-9	TRBJ1-1	.	.	TGTGCCAGCAGCTTATCTCGGGTTGGCACTGAAGCTTTCTTT	CASSLSRVGTEAFF
TRBV18	TRBJ1-5	.	.	TGTGCCACCTCTAAGGGCGCACAGGATAATCAGCCCCAGCATTTT	CATSKGAQDNQPQHF
TRBV21-1	TRBJ1-5	.	.	TGTGCCAGCAGCAAAAAGCCCCGGACAGAGCATCAGCCCCAGCATTTT	CASSKKPRTEHQPQHF
TRBV7-2	TRBJ1-6	.	few	TGTGCCAGCAGCTCTAGGATCTTTTCTGATAATTCACCCCTCCACTTT	CASSSRIFSDNSPLHF
TRBV25-1	TRBJ1-4	.	once	TGTGCCAGCAGTGAGGGAGGGGCTGGTGGTGAAAAACTGTTTTTT	CASSEGGAGGEKLFF
TRBV28	TRBJ2-3	.	.	TGTGCCAGCAGTTCCGATTATGGGCTAAAAGACACAGATACGCAGTATTTT	CASSSDYGLKDTDTQYF
TRBV7-2	TRBJ1-1	.	few	TGTGCCAGCAGCTACCACCGGGACATCGGAAACACTGAAGCTTTCTTT	CASSYHRDIGNTEAFF
TRBV9	TRBJ2-1	.	.	TGTGCCAGCAGCCTAGCCGGACAGAAATACAATGAGCAGTTCTTC	CASSLAGQKYNEQFF
TRBV6-6	TRBJ1-2	TRBD1	.	TGTGCCAGCAGCCGAAATGCCCGCGGACAGGGGGTTTATGGCTACACCTTC	CASSRNARGQGVYGYTF
TRBV11-2	TRBJ2-7	.	few	TGTGCCAGCAGCTTAGCGCGGTACGAGCAGTACTTC	CASSLARYEQYF
TRBV18	TRBJ2-2	.	.	TGTGCCAGCTCACCACGTGGGATCCGAACAGGGCAAGCCGGGGAGCTGTTTTTT	CASSPRGIRTGQAGELFF
TRBV7-9	TRBJ2-3	.	.	TGTGCCAGCAGCTTTACCAAGAACGCGGATACGCAGTATTTT	CASSFTKNADTQYF
TRBV19	TRBJ1-5	.	.	TGTGCCAGTAGTATAGATCATTGGGACACGGGAAGGATGCCCCAGCATTTT	CASSIDHWDTGRMPQHF